This TCR beta chain was sequenced for a study of CD8+ T cells in alopecia areata. Whole-study findings and limits: Researchers report lesional scalp, most notably alopecia totalis/universalis, outstripped normal scalp in clonality. Among patients, TCR sharing was less clear than in mice, a difference possibly due in part to HLA diversity in the patient population. Normal skin contains resident alphabeta T cells, and these are also sequenced in scalp samples.

RNA, once extracted, was reverse transcribed into cDNA for use as the sequencing template. The table came from immunoSEQ multiplex PCR; TCRdb's copy has only in-frame clones and leaves some out. This table holds about 150,000 clones, 62% found once. This clone was picked up a small number of times. The antigen remains unidentified. PBMCs provided sorted CD4+ and CD8+ T cells. Germline V gives CDR1 SQVTM, CDR2 ANQGSEA. The CDR3 loop spans 12 amino acids. Trimming cost V 3 bases and J 7 bases, with 12 bases left between them. The origin of this receptor is a human donor in good health. Specimen: CD8+ T cells sorted from blood. This sequence joins TRBV29-1 and TRBJ1-2, with a tentative D call TRBD1 (5 bases). The DNA for the CDR3 is TGCAGCGTTGACCGGGGGAAATCTGGCTACACCTTC. Amino acid sequence: CSVDRGKSGYTF. Looking up the rest from reference TRBV29-1 and TRBJ1-2 gives the full variable domain: SAVISQKPSRDICQRGTSLTIQCQVDSQVTMMFWYRQQPGQSLTLIATANQGSEATYESGFVIDKFPISRPNLTFSTLTVSNMSPEDSSIYLCSVDRGKSGYTFGSGTRLTVV.